This TCR beta chain emerged from a study of Ad26.COV2.S vaccination and SARS-CoV-2 variants. This CDR3 has 15 residues. The germline V and J ends were trimmed by 1 base and 4 bases, with 10 bases remaining between them. Germline assignment: CDR1 LGHDT and CDR2 YNNKEL (reference sequence). Libraries were prepared by immunoSEQ multiplex PCR; TCRdb keeps only in-frame clonotypes and omits some of them. The sample holds 350,000 to 500,000 clones; 90% are singletons and the top ten take roughly 4.3%. The treatment: roughly 20 received Ad26.COV2.S at low or high dose, single or two shots; about 5 received placebo; per-sample allocation not given. Sampling took place 63 days after the first vaccine or placebo injection.

Sequenced here: peripheral blood, sampled in a trial of Ad26.COV2.S vaccine versus placebo. The receptor was derived from a person between 18 and 65 years old who received the Ad26.COV2.S COVID-19 vaccine or a placebo. The chain links TRBV3-1 (or the pseudogene TRBV3-2) to TRBJ2-2; D might be TRBD1 (6 bases). The CDR3 sequence: CASSQGRTVTGELFF. Here the CDR3 DNA reads TGTGCCAGCAGCCAAGGGAGGACAGTCACCGGGGAGCTGTTTTTT.